In its sample, the clone carrying this T cell receptor beta chain was seen a few times. The data were obtained in a study of human T cells and chemical hapten exposure. Germline V gives CDR1 SGHTA, CDR2 FQGNSA. The CDR3 runs 13 residues. The V end was cut by 7 bases, the J end by 9 bases, with 16 bases between. Study processing details: TCR counts had a median of about 100,000 per sample and spanned about 23,224 to 750,000. TCRdb re-derived calls from the RACE reads in MiXCR, one entry per CDR3 protein. The V and J calls follow TCRdb's processing rather than the paper's. This sample has around 330,000 distinct CDR3 sequences, with about 5% found just once. Sample time point: pre-sensitization, week 0. Regarding treatment: therapeutic diphenylcyclopropenone sensitization with weekly scalp DPC.

The V and J genes are TRBV7-2 and TRBJ1-5; D is possibly TRBD1 (5 bases). The TCR sequence derives from a woman under 30 with alopecia areata. Some clones in this sample may be carry-over from other donors' samples. The sequencing here drew on whole blood, taken in connection with sensitization to the hapten diphenylcyclopropenone (DPC). The CDR3 is CASTTVGGGPQHF. The CDR3 DNA is TGTGCCAGCACTACTGTCGGGGGAGGGCCCCAGCATTTT.